These T cell receptor beta chains were read from a single sample in a study of response to subunit inactivated influenza vaccine. TCRdb re-called the RT-PCR reads through MiXCR, storing one row per CDR3 protein. In the table there are 500,000 to 550,000 distinct CDR3 sequences, less than 25% of which are singletons. The data also belong to a second study, concerning T cells expressing NK-cell markers.

The sample consisted of CD4+ T cells sorted from PBMCs, taken 12 days after vaccination. The receptors shown here come from a man in his fifties who received an inactivated influenza vaccine. Both conserved end residues are part of each CDR3. D genes are given only for firm matches. A row's size may be missing; if present it is once, few, many or a size class.

TRBJ2-1,TRBV7-9,many,TRBD1,CASSSRDRGFNNEQFF,TGTGCCAGCAGCTCCCGGGACAGGGGGTTTAACAATGAGCAGTTCTTC
TRBJ2-5,TRBV20-1,-,-,CSARSQQETQYF,TGCAGTGCTAGATCCCAGCAGGAGACCCAGTACTTC
TRBJ2-3,TRBV27,few,TRBD2,CASSLSGRGDGTQYF,TGTGCCAGCAGTTTATCGGGGCGGGGGGACGGTACGCAGTATTTT
TRBJ2-1,TRBV20-1,-,-,CSARDVGRVLPNEQFF,TGCAGTGCTAGAGATGTTGGGCGGGTTCTCCCCAATGAGCAGTTCTTC
TRBJ1-2,TRBV20-1,-,-,CSATLTASYGYTF,TGCAGTGCTACCCTAACGGCCAGCTATGGCTACACCTTC
TRBJ2-1,TRBV29-1,few,TRBD2,CSARTSGREQFF,TGCAGCGCCCGGACTAGCGGAAGAGAGCAGTTCTTC
TRBJ1-6,TRBV5-5,many,TRBD1,CASSLYLGTGREPLHF,TGTGCCAGCAGCTTGTATCTTGGGACAGGGAGAGAACCCCTCCACTTT
TRBJ2-5,TRBV27,once,-,CASSLNGETQYF,TGTGCCAGCAGTTTGAATGGAGAGACCCAGTACTTC
TRBJ2-1,TRBV6-2/TRBV6-3,few,TRBD1,CASSLSRGQGVGEQFF,TGTGCCAGCAGCCTAAGCAGGGGGCAGGGAGTCGGTGAGCAGTTCTTC
TRBJ2-4,TRBV5-8,few,TRBD1,CASSTTGENWAKNIQYF,TGTGCCAGCAGCACTACAGGGGAAAATTGGGCCAAAAACATTCAGTACTTC
TRBJ1-5,TRBV24-1,-,TRBD1,CATGMGQGTNQPQHF,TGTGCCACCGGCATGGGACAGGGGACGAATCAGCCCCAGCATTTT
TRBJ1-1,TRBV12-3/TRBV12-4,few,TRBD1,CASSSDRGAEAFF,TGTGCCAGCAGTTCAGACAGGGGGGCTGAAGCTTTCTTT
TRBJ2-1,TRBV7-9,-,-,CASSLGPTEQFF,TGTGCCAGCAGCTTAGGTCCGACAGAGCAGTTCTTC
TRBJ2-7,TRBV10-3,few,-,CAISDERRLPYEQYF,TGTGCCATCAGTGATGAGCGTCGACTACCCTACGAGCAGTACTTC
TRBJ1-2,TRBV5-5,-,TRBD1,CASIRGQGSWGYTF,TGTGCCAGCATCCGTGGACAGGGTTCGTGGGGCTACACCTTC
TRBJ2-3,TRBV6-1,many,TRBD2,CASSKSLAGLGDTQYF,TGTGCCAGCAGTAAATCACTAGCGGGCCTGGGGGATACGCAGTATTTT
TRBJ2-1,TRBV10-3,-,-,CAISEAYNEQFF,TGTGCCATCAGTGAGGCCTACAATGAGCAGTTCTTC
TRBJ2-4,TRBV20-1,-,-,CNARDLNLAKNIQYF,TGCAATGCTAGGGACTTGAATCTAGCCAAAAACATTCAGTACTTC
TRBJ1-1,TRBV18,few,-,CASSPPTTLSTEAFF,TGTGCCAGCTCACCGCCGACGACATTATCGACTGAAGCTTTCTTT
TRBJ1-5,TRBV6-6,few,-,CASSPFGRPQHF,TGTGCCAGCAGTCCTTTCGGGCGGCCCCAGCATTTT
TRBJ1-1,TRBV7-9,-,-,CASSPNSQVEAFF,TGTGCCAGCAGCCCCAACTCACAAGTGGAAGCTTTCTTT
TRBJ2-5,TRBV20-1,-,-,CSSYDLLLSETQYF,TGCAGTTCATACGACCTTTTGCTGAGCGAGACCCAGTACTTC
TRBJ2-3,TRBV12-3/TRBV12-4,-,TRBD2,CASSKPATSGGAGDTQYF,TGTGCCAGCAGTAAACCCGCAACTAGCGGGGGGGCCGGAGATACGCAGTATTTT
TRBJ2-1,TRBV10-3,many,TRBD1,CAISEDRGLGNEQFF,TGTGCCATCAGTGAGGACAGGGGGCTTGGGAATGAGCAGTTCTTC
TRBJ2-2,TRBV6-2/TRBV6-3,-,-,CASSYPVLRTGELFF,TGTGCCAGCAGTTACCCCGTCCTTAGGACCGGGGAGCTGTTTTTT
TRBJ2-1,TRBV14,few,-,CASSFDSQGYNEQFF,TGTGCCAGCAGTTTCGACTCGCAAGGCTACAATGAGCAGTTCTTC
TRBJ1-2,TRBV7-8,few,TRBD1,CASSPGGQGYGYTF,TGTGCCAGCAGCCCAGGGGGACAGGGGTATGGCTACACCTTC
TRBJ1-1,TRBV19,-,TRBD1,CASQRDRGSNEAFF,TGTGCCAGCCAAAGGGACAGGGGGTCGAATGAAGCTTTCTTT
TRBJ2-5,TRBV5-1,few,-,CASSRTDGRQETQYF,TGCGCCAGCAGCCGGACCGATGGGAGACAAGAGACCCAGTACTTC
TRBJ1-5,TRBV6-2/TRBV6-3,-,-,CASSPVAAEQPQHF,TGTGCCAGCAGTCCCGTTGCGGCAGAGCAGCCCCAGCATTTT
TRBJ1-1,TRBV6-2/TRBV6-3,many,-,CASSYVSIRRGRPNTEAFF,TGTGCCAGCAGTTACGTCTCAATAAGACGGGGCAGACCGAACACTGAAGCTTTCTTT
TRBJ2-3,TRBV28,few,-,CASSSPRGGGTDTQYF,TGTGCCAGCAGTTCCCCCCGGGGTGGGGGCACAGATACGCAGTATTTT
TRBJ2-2,TRBV28,few,TRBD2,CASSPWGSGNTGELFF,TGTGCCAGCAGTCCTTGGGGTAGCGGGAATACCGGGGAGCTGTTTTTT
TRBJ1-5,TRBV1,-,-,CTINQPQHF,TGCACCATAAATCAGCCCCAGCATTTT
TRBJ2-7,TRBV10-3,-,-,CAISEGSGLYSYNEQYF,TGTGCCATCAGTGAAGGTTCGGGATTATACAGCTACAATGAGCAGTACTTC
TRBJ1-4,TRBV20-1,-,-,CSASLGIANEKLFF,TGCAGTGCTAGTTTGGGGATAGCTAATGAAAAACTGTTTTTT